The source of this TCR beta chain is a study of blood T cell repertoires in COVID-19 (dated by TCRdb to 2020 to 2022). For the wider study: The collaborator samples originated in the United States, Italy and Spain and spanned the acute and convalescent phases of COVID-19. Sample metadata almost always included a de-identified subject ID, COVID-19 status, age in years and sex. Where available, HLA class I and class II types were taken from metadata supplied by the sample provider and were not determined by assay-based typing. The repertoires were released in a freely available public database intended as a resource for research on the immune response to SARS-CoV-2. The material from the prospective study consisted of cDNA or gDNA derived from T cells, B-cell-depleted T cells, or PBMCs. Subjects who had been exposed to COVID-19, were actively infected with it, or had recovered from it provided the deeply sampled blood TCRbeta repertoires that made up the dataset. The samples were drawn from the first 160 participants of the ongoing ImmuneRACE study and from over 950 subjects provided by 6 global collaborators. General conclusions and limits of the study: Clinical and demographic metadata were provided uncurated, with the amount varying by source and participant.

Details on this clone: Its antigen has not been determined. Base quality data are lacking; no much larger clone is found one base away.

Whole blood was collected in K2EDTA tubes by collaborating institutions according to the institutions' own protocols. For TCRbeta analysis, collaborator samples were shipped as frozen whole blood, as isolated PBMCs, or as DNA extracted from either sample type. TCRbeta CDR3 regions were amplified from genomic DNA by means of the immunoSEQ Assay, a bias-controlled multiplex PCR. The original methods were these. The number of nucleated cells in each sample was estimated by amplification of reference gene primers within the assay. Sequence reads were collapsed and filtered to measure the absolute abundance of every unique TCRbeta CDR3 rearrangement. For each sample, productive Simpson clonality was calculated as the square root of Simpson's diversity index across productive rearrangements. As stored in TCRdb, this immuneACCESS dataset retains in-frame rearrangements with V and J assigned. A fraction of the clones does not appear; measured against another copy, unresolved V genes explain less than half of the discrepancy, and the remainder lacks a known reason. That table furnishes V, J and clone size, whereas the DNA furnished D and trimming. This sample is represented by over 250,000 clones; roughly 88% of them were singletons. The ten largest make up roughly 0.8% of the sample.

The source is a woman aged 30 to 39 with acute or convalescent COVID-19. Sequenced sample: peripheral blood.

The CDR3 reads as follows: CASSVAAASDNEQFF. The DNA reads TGTGCCAGCAGCGTAGCAGCAGCTAGCGACAATGAGCAGTTCTTC. The chain was built from TRBV9 and TRBJ2-1; a weak D assignment points to TRBD2 (6 bases agree). Cut back by 0 bases and 5 bases, the V and J ends lie 12 bases apart. From a lookup of the germline V gene, CDR1 and CDR2 are SGDLS and YYNGEE. The CDR3 measures 15 amino acids from cysteine to phenylalanine. Only the CDR3 region is kept as DNA, spanning 45 bases read in frame from base 1.